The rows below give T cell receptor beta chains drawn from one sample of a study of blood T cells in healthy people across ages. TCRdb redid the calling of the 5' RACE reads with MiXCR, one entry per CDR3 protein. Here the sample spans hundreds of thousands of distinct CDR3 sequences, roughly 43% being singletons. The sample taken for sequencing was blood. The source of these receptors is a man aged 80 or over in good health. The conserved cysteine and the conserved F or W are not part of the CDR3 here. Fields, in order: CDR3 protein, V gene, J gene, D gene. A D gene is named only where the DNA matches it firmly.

ASRSTGNQPQH	TRBV6-6	TRBJ1-5	TRBD1
ASSANQVNTEAF	TRBV7-2	TRBJ1-1	-
SAREDRKQF	TRBV20-1	TRBJ2-1	-
SSQEGAETQY	TRBV29-1	TRBJ2-5	-
SAITGGSYGYT	TRBV20-1	TRBJ1-2	TRBD1
ASSPDRPRVNTEAF	TRBV5-1	TRBJ1-1	TRBD1
ASSLGLAGAYNEQY	TRBV28	-	TRBD2
ASSLTRGPFYEQY	TRBV7-2	TRBJ2-7	-
ASSLAGVGANVLT	TRBV5-1	TRBJ2-6	-
ASSLGGTGRPKNIQY	TRBV5-6	TRBJ2-4	TRBD1
ASSLGAAAYNEQY	TRBV7-2	-	-
ASSSSGTGSEQY	TRBV28	TRBJ2-7	TRBD1
ASSRQRQGDTQY	TRBV18	TRBJ2-3	-
SAVQWNTEAF	TRBV20-1	TRBJ1-1	-
ASTSSGRSSYNEQY	TRBV27	TRBJ2-7	-
ATSRDRVGTGELF	TRBV15	TRBJ2-2	-
ASRGPANEQY	TRBV18	-	-
ASSENGRQETQY	TRBV10-1	TRBJ2-5	-
ASSRTRSGELF	TRBV7-9	TRBJ2-2	-
ASSQVGGNEQF	TRBV4-2	TRBJ2-1	-
ASSLGGGIGDEQY	TRBV11-2	TRBJ2-7	-
ASSQGLADSYNEQY	TRBV4-2	-	TRBD2
ASGPGLQTDTQY	TRBV12-5	TRBJ2-3	-
ASSQEGSGNTIY	TRBV4-3	TRBJ1-3	-
ASSWGDRVEGTQY	TRBV7-2	TRBJ2-3	TRBD1
ASSIRPGLEMETQY	TRBV19	-	TRBD2
ASSWAQETQY	TRBV6-2/TRBV6-3	TRBJ2-5	-
ASSLWQGGSYEQY	TRBV7-2	TRBJ2-7	-
SVFDRAGGPQH	TRBV29-1	TRBJ1-5	TRBD1
ASSLVPQSSYNEQF	TRBV5-1	TRBJ2-1	-
ASSAQDRYNEQF	TRBV2	TRBJ2-1	-
ASSGEYTEAF	TRBV2	TRBJ1-1	-
SASKGVGETQY	TRBV20-1	TRBJ2-5	-
ASKAQATSTDTQY	TRBV19	TRBJ2-3	-
ASSLSGKSDSPPH	TRBV5-1	TRBJ1-6	-
ASSLFQGELF	TRBV7-2	TRBJ1-4	-